The rows below give T cell receptor beta chains drawn from one sample of a study of CD8+CD57+ T cells in acquired aplastic anemia. TCRdb re-derived calls from the reads in MiXCR, one entry per CDR3 protein. This table holds 130,000 or so distinct CDR3 sequences, approximately 61% found once. Sequenced: sorted CD4+, CD8+, or CD8+CD57+ T cells (not recorded which) from PBMCs. The receptor source for this set is a human donor with aplastic anemia. The conserved cysteine and the conserved F or W are not part of the CDR3 here. Clone size is stated in some rows and not others, as once, few, many or a class when expanded.

cdr3_aa: ASSEQAGYSSYEQY
v_call: TRBV25-1
clone_size: .

cdr3_aa: SARPGTGGYGYT
v_call: TRBV20-1
clone_size: .

cdr3_aa: AIRQGSNQPQH
v_call: TRBV10-3
clone_size: .

cdr3_aa: ASSEIDSPLH
v_call: TRBV2
clone_size: .

cdr3_aa: ASSLGLAAEQY
v_call: TRBV7-7
clone_size: .

cdr3_aa: ASSFNEGQGETQY
v_call: TRBV7-6
clone_size: few

cdr3_aa: ASSLMGQGVEQF
v_call: TRBV11-1
clone_size: .

cdr3_aa: ASAPGTAAYEQY
v_call: TRBV25-1
clone_size: .

cdr3_aa: ASSWDSGAYEQY
v_call: TRBV5-1
clone_size: once

cdr3_aa: ASSSWDGSYEQY
v_call: TRBV7-9
clone_size: .

cdr3_aa: SVQGYYGYT
v_call: TRBV29-1
clone_size: .

cdr3_aa: SQGGGFNEQF
v_call: TRBV29-1
clone_size: .

cdr3_aa: ASSSPFRANQPQH
v_call: TRBV19
clone_size: .

cdr3_aa: AIKDLQGNTEAF
v_call: TRBV10-3
clone_size: once

cdr3_aa: ASSEGTITEAF
v_call: TRBV25-1
clone_size: .

cdr3_aa: SARDIAGAAAEQY
v_call: TRBV20-1
clone_size: .

cdr3_aa: ASSVPRLAGGNNEQF
v_call: TRBV25-1
clone_size: many

cdr3_aa: AITRGQYNSPLH
v_call: TRBV10-3
clone_size: .

cdr3_aa: ASSLRGGYGYT
v_call: TRBV5-1
clone_size: .

cdr3_aa: ATSQQDTDTQY
v_call: TRBV15
clone_size: few

cdr3_aa: ASSLSSGIGGDTQY
v_call: TRBV11-1
clone_size: .

cdr3_aa: ASRPTGEEPQH
v_call: TRBV2
clone_size: many

cdr3_aa: AISEVAYDQY
v_call: TRBV10-3
clone_size: .

cdr3_aa: ASSPEKGSPLH
v_call: TRBV4-2
clone_size: many

cdr3_aa: SVDGEGVSNEQY
v_call: TRBV29-1
clone_size: .

cdr3_aa: AISAPLSAVEY
v_call: TRBV10-3
clone_size: few

cdr3_aa: ASSHSGGNSPLH
v_call: TRBV10-2
clone_size: .

cdr3_aa: ASSLEEDTEAF
v_call: TRBV7-2
clone_size: .

cdr3_aa: ASSKAGAHEQY
v_call: TRBV6-1
clone_size: .

cdr3_aa: ASIGSEDTGELF
v_call: TRBV7-8
clone_size: many

cdr3_aa: ASSYQTSASYNEQF
v_call: TRBV6-2/TRBV6-3
clone_size: .

cdr3_aa: ASSPRPGTGGSTGYEQY
v_call: TRBV11-1
clone_size: .

cdr3_aa: ATGLAGVDTQY
v_call: TRBV24-1
clone_size: once

cdr3_aa: ATSAADEKLF
v_call: TRBV24-1
clone_size: few

cdr3_aa: SVEAGGPDTQY
v_call: TRBV29-1
clone_size: .

cdr3_aa: ASSLDRGVDTIY
v_call: TRBV27
clone_size: .

cdr3_aa: ASRGTGIHGYT
v_call: TRBV5-8
clone_size: .

cdr3_aa: ASSLRYREGEKLF
v_call: TRBV7-8
clone_size: many

cdr3_aa: ASSDLGSQETQY
v_call: TRBV2
clone_size: .

cdr3_aa: ASSVEGNPRTDTQY
v_call: TRBV9
clone_size: .

cdr3_aa: SARDRVVNTEAF
v_call: TRBV20-1
clone_size: .

cdr3_aa: ASSIDLTEAF
v_call: TRBV19
clone_size: once

cdr3_aa: ASSRGTSGTNEQF
v_call: TRBV11-1
clone_size: .

cdr3_aa: AGSFSSGSFYEQY
v_call: TRBV7-9
clone_size: .

cdr3_aa: ASSAIQGERNGYT
v_call: TRBV5-1
clone_size: .

cdr3_aa: ASSSGQSGNTIY
v_call: TRBV2
clone_size: .

cdr3_aa: ASSLAVGGTLIDGELF
v_call: TRBV7-8
clone_size: once

cdr3_aa: ASSLWGTSASYEQY
v_call: TRBV24-1
clone_size: .

cdr3_aa: ASSSRSSGNTIY
v_call: TRBV12-3/TRBV12-4
clone_size: .

cdr3_aa: ASSQEGDRGGQETQY
v_call: TRBV4-3
clone_size: .

cdr3_aa: ASSPTPGLAEQF
v_call: TRBV6-1
clone_size: .

cdr3_aa: ASSDERREGRSYEQY
v_call: TRBV25-1
clone_size: few

cdr3_aa: ASTNRRVDTEAF
v_call: TRBV12-3/TRBV12-4
clone_size: .

cdr3_aa: ASSQKPGQGMYEQY
v_call: TRBV16
clone_size: many

cdr3_aa: ASSSGGGTEAF
v_call: TRBV7-9
clone_size: .

cdr3_aa: ASSLSTGDLSYEQY
v_call: TRBV27
clone_size: .

cdr3_aa: ASSPSTVNTEAF
v_call: TRBV10-1
clone_size: .

cdr3_aa: ASSPSDSGYWQPQH
v_call: TRBV25-1
clone_size: few

cdr3_aa: ASSATVQETQY
v_call: TRBV9
clone_size: .

cdr3_aa: SVGGPNTGELF
v_call: TRBV29-1
clone_size: .